The 9 T cell receptor beta chains presented below share a single source sample, sequenced in a study of T cell responses to AZD1222 COVID-19 vaccine. Data came from immunoSEQ multiplex PCR; TCRdb stores just in-frame clones and leaves some out. Altogether roughly 120,000 clones are present, around 89% being singletons, with the ten largest covering less than 6%. Material: peripheral blood, obtained on day 0 of AZD1222 vaccination. These TCRs come from an adult in good health.

The chain recombines TRBV3-1 (or the pseudogene TRBV3-2) with TRBJ1-2; D is ambiguous. Germline CDR1 and CDR2: LGHDT and YNNKEL (reference sequence). CDR3 length equals 13 residues. V was pared by 1 base and J by 3 bases, with 6 bases between. The CDR3 region is CASSQVSDYGYTF. Here the CDR3 DNA reads TGTGCCAGCAGCCAAGTCTCGGACTATGGCTACACCTTC.

This CDR3 is CASSAWGEQYF. CDR3 nucleotide sequence: TGCGCCAGCAGTGCCTGGGGTGAGCAGTACTTC. The V call is TRBV10-2, the J call TRBJ2-7; no clear D. Germline values: CDR1 WSHSY, CDR2 SAAADI. The CDR3 length is 11 residues. The V end was cut by 4 bases, the J end by 7 bases, with 8 bases between.

V usage is TRBV3-1 (or the pseudogene TRBV3-2) and J usage is TRBJ2-5, with D uncertain. Germline values: CDR1 LGHDT, CDR2 YNNKEL (reference sequence). The CDR3 consists of 14 residues. With 2 bases removed from V and 4 bases from J, the gap between germline ends came to 11 bases. CDR3 DNA sequence: TGTGCCAGCAGCCAACCCCAGTCAGGAGAGACCCAGTACTTC. Protein sequence: CASSQPQSGETQYF.

The genes are TRBV28 and TRBJ1-2; the D gene is possibly TRBD1 (6 bases). V was clipped by 3 bases and J by 4 bases, with 9 bases between them. The CDR3 sequence is 13 residues long. Germline CDR1 reads MDHEN; CDR2 reads SYDVKM. The CDR3 DNA follows: TGTGCCAGCAGTTTTCGGGGGCCCTATGGCTACACCTTC. Translating it yields CASSFRGPYGYTF.

The chain joins TRBV5-6 to TRBJ1-6; D is unresolved. CDR3 length: 15 amino acids. V lost 1 base to trimming and J lost 9 bases, with 14 bases between them. Germline values: CDR1 SGHDT, CDR2 YYEEEE. The DNA of the CDR3 is TGTGCCAGCAGCTTGTCAGGAGCCACCGGTTCACCCCTCCACTTT. As protein: CASSLSGATGSPLHF.

This clone has ten or more counts. This sequence joins TRBV6-2 or TRBV6-3 and TRBJ1-1, with D uncertain. Trimming shortened V by 2 bases and J by 3 bases, and 7 bases separated the two germline ends. This CDR3 region has 13 residues. Germline V gene data show CDR1 as MNHEY and CDR2 as SVGEGT. For the CDR3, the DNA is TGTGCCAGCAGTTACAAAGAGTACACTGAAGCTTTCTTT. The encoded protein is CASSYKEYTEAFF.

This rearrangement joins TRBV11-3 to TRBJ2-5; TRBD1 matches at 10 bases. The ends lost 4 bases at V and 5 bases at J; junction bases unmatched: 7. Germline V gene data show CDR1 as SGHNT and CDR2 as YENEEA. This CDR3 contains 15 residues. CDR3 DNA sequence: TGTGCCAGCAGCTCGGACAGGGGGAGAAGGGAGACCCAGTACTTC. Its protein product is CASSSDRGRRETQYF.

The chain carries TRBV15 and TRBJ1-2; D uncertain. Trimming cost V 6 bases and J 4 bases, with 18 bases left between them. The CDR3 consists of 15 residues. Looked up from germline, CDR1 is LNHNV and CDR2 is YYDKDF (reference sequence). CDR3 residues: CATSPPIPSAYGYTF. In nucleotides, the CDR3 is TGTGCCACCAGTCCCCCCATCCCTAGTGCCTATGGCTACACCTTC. Full variable domain (outside the CDR3, taken from reference TRBV15 and TRBJ1-2): DAMVIQNPRYQVTQFGKPVTLSCSQTLNHNVMYWYQQKSSQAPKLLFHYYDKDFNNEADTPDNFQSRRPNTSFCFLDIRSPGLGDTAMYLCATSPPIPSAYGYTFGSGTRLTVV.

This clone was observed once. The V and J genes are TRBV12-3 or TRBV12-4 and TRBJ1-2; D is perhaps TRBD1 (5 bases). The CDR3 contains 13 residues. Trimming cost V 6 bases and J 0 bases, with 8 bases left between them. CDR3 loop: CASRPTANYGYTF. CDR3 nucleotide sequence: TGTGCCAGCAGGCCGACAGCTAACTATGGCTACACCTTC.